Each of the 2 T cell receptor beta chains below was sequenced from the same sample in a study of T cells after posttransplantation cyclophosphamide. Only in-frame clones appear in the TCRdb table, and some are missing; sequencing was by immunoSEQ multiplex PCR. In the table there are some 16,000 clones, almost 85% of which are singletons. Sampled 1 year posttransplant, controls received myeloablative marrow transplants, methotrexate and a calcineurin inhibitor. The source material was PBMCs, sampled approximately 370 days after allogeneic stem cell transplant with calcineurin inhibitor and methotrexate. Receptors were obtained from a male patient younger than 35 who received an allogeneic stem cell transplant from a related donor, was CMV-positive, and had no GVHD. Some of the T cells might come from the graft donor.

The gene calls are TRBV28 and TRBJ1-1; D might be TRBD1 (5 bases). The length of the CDR3 is 18 residues. The germline CDR1 and CDR2 sequences are MDHEN and SYDVKM. V gave up 3 bases and J gave up 1 base, with 21 bases separating them. CDR3 nucleotide sequence: TGTGCCAGCAGTTTGTTCTATGTTACCGGGACTGAGAACACTGAAGCTTTCTTT. It codes for CASSLFYVTGTENTEAFF.

The chain employs TRBV27 and TRBJ2-7; D is unresolved. The V and J ends lost 3 bases and 4 bases respectively, with 10 bases between them. Germline V gene lookup returns CDR1 MNHEY and CDR2 SMNVEV (reference sequence). The CDR3 spans 13 residues. The CDR3 region has the DNA TGTGCCAGCAGTTTCGCCGCGGATTACGAGCAGTACTTC. Its protein is CASSFAADYEQYF.